Presented here are 31 T cell receptor beta chains from one specimen sequenced in a study of CD8 T cells in ankylosing spondylitis (dated by TCRdb to about 2017). The paper as a whole reports these results and caveats: A TCR beta motif of eight highly homologous amino acid variants appeared characteristic of blood from ankylosing spondylitis patients.

Library preparation employed 5' RACE. This sample was sequenced with an Illumina HiSeq 2500. TCRdb reanalyzed the raw reads on its own, using fastp at Q25 for trimming and MiXCR for clone calling, and kept in-frame beta chains. Records with the same CDR3 protein are collapsed into one entry carrying the most frequent genes and DNA. This sample gives fewer than 650,000 distinct CDR3 sequences in total; roughly 13% of them show up just once. Clones ranked in the top ten supply nearly 7% of the sample. Antigen specificity for these receptors is unknown. Sequencing was performed on blood, either unsorted or a sorted T cell fraction (not recorded which). These receptors all stem from a male donor with ankylosing spondylitis.

This chain connects TRBV5-1 to TRBJ2-7, with D possibly TRBD2 on 8 matching bases. CDR3 length: 14 amino acids. Trimming removed 0 bases from V and 5 bases from J, with 12 bases in between. Germline-derived CDR1 and CDR2 are SGHRS and YFSETQ. CDR3: CASSLAGGTDEQYF. The CDR3 DNA reads as TGCGCCAGCAGCTTGGCGGGGGGGACAGACGAGCAGTACTTC.

This clonotype occurred a few times. The chain uses TRBV20-1 and TRBJ1-2, with D possibly being TRBD1 (6 bases). CDR3 length: 16 residues. Germline V CDR1 and CDR2: DFQATT, SNEGSKA (reference sequence). V lost 4 bases to trimming and J lost 4 bases, with 22 bases between them. The CDR3 region is CSATPGQFRESYGYTF. CDR3 DNA sequence: TGCAGTGCTACCCCCGGACAGTTCCGAGAGAGCTATGGCTACACCTTC.

A note on this clonotype: A read error may account for a junction end that differs from germline. This chain links TRBV12-3 or TRBV12-4 with TRBJ2-1; D not certain. This CDR3 is 13 amino acids long. The CDR3, as DNA: TGTGCCAGCAGCCCGGGTTCCTTCAATGAGCAGTTCTTC. As protein: CASSPGSFNEQFF.

Only a few counts were recorded for this clonotype. The chain uses TRBV18 and TRBJ2-5; 7 bases fit TRBD1. This CDR3 has 15 residues. Trimming took 5 bases from V and 2 from J; bases not matched to a gene: 8. The germline V gene encodes CDR1 KGHSH and CDR2 LQKENI. The DNA of the CDR3 is TGTGCCAGCTCAACACAGGGGTCCCCTCAAGAGACCCAGTACTTC. Encoded protein: CASSTQGSPQETQYF. Complete variable domain (other parts from reference TRBV18 and TRBJ2-5): NAGVMQNPRHLVRRRGQEARLRCSPMKGHSHVYWYRQLPEEGLKFMVYLQKENIIDESGMPKERFSAEFPKEGPSILRIQQVVRGDSAAYFCASSTQGSPQETQYFGPGTRLLVL.

This sequence joins TRBV6-1 and TRBJ1-5, with TRBD1 identical over 9 bases. Per germline, CDR1 MNHNS and CDR2 SASEGT. This CDR3 region has 15 residues. Unmatched junction bases numbered 8, after V lost 6 bases and J lost 5 bases. The CDR3 loop reads CASSPGTGYDQPQHF. The CDR3 DNA sequence: TGTGCCAGCAGCCCTGGGACAGGGTATGATCAGCCCCAGCATTTT.

Ten or more counts support this clonotype. The chain couples TRBV20-1 to TRBJ2-1, with a tentative D call TRBD1 (6 bases). V was cut by 6 bases and J by 9 bases, with 21 bases left in between. Per the germline V gene, CDR1 is DFQATT and CDR2 is SNEGSKA (reference sequence). The CDR3 loop spans 14 amino acids. Here the CDR3 reads CSAPRGGPGPEQFF. The CDR3 nucleotides read TGCAGTGCCCCTAGAGGGGGACCGGGGCCTGAGCAGTTCTTC.

The rearrangement uses TRBV7-2 and TRBJ2-1; TRBD2 agrees at 7 bases. Germline-derived CDR1 and CDR2 are SGHTA and FQGNSA. The CDR3 covers 14 residues. The J segment lost 8 bases and the V segment lost 2 bases, leaving 6 bases of the junction unmatched. Here the CDR3 DNA reads TGTGCCAGCAGCTTAATGCGGGAGCCAGATGAGCAGTTCTTC. This encodes CASSLMREPDEQFF.

Many counts were recorded for this clonotype. The rearrangement links TRBV28 to TRBJ2-7; 7 nucleotides align to TRBD1. Losses at the gene ends were 8 bases for V and 0 bases for J; bases not matched to a gene: 4. Germline V gene data show CDR1 as MDHEN and CDR2 as SYDVKM. This CDR3 comprises 13 residues. CDR3 amino acids: CASADRSSYEQYV. The DNA of the CDR3 is TGTGCCAGCGCGGACAGGAGCTCCTACGAGCAGTACGTC.

CDR3 amino acids: CASSLEWGRHEQYF. CDR3 DNA: TGCGCCAGCAGCTTGGAGTGGGGGCGGCACGAGCAGTACTTC. This chain joins TRBV5-1 and TRBJ2-7, with D perhaps TRBD1 (6 bases). This CDR3 comprises 14 residues. Germline V gives CDR1 SGHRS, CDR2 YFSETQ. Trimming removed 0 bases at V and 5 bases at J, with 12 bases between.

This clonotype has a handful of counts. The rearrangement joins TRBV5-1 to TRBJ2-2; a weak D match, TRBD1 (5 bases). The germline V and J ends were trimmed by 1 base and 6 bases, with 16 bases remaining between them. This CDR3 is built from 16 residues. Germline V gene sequence: CDR1 SGHRS, CDR2 YFSETQ. The CDR3 spells CASSLRWGRDAGELFF. The CDR3 coding sequence is TGCGCCAGCAGCTTGAGATGGGGCAGGGATGCCGGGGAGCTGTTTTTT.

The chain carries TRBV12-3 or TRBV12-4 and TRBJ1-1, with 7 nucleotides matching TRBD1. The V and J ends lost 3 bases and 5 bases, in that order; junction bases with no gene match: 15. This CDR3 contains 17 residues. The DNA for the CDR3 is TGTGCCAGCAGTTTGGCAGACAGGGCCACGTCGGGAACTGAAGCTTTCTTT. Protein product: CASSLADRATSGTEAFF.

V is TRBV29-1 and J is TRBJ2-1; tentatively, D is TRBD2 (6 bases). The V end lost 4 bases, the J end lost 9 bases, and 13 bases lay between the germline ends. The CDR3 is 12 residues long. Germline CDR1 SQVTM, CDR2 ANQGSEA. CDR3 loop: CSVVPAGSEQFF. The CDR3 DNA follows: TGCAGCGTTGTTCCCGCCGGGAGTGAGCAGTTCTTC.

V and J are TRBV21-1 and TRBJ2-5; the table names TRBD2, a call not compared with the DNA. TRBV21-1 counts as a pseudogene. The CDR3 totals 16 residues. This CDR3 reads CASSKDLREGPETQYF. The DNA of the CDR3 is TGTGCCAGCAGCAAAGATTTGCGGGAGGGCCCGGAGACCCAGTACTTC.

The CDR3 DNA sequence: TGTGCCAGCAGCCAAGGGACCACTAGCGAAGATACGCAGTATTTT. Amino acid sequence: CASSQGTTSEDTQYF. The genes are TRBV3-1 and TRBJ2-3; TRBD2 agrees at 7 bases. CDR1 and CDR2 from the germline V gene are LGHDT and YNNKEL (reference sequence). Losses at the gene ends were 1 base for V and 5 bases for J; bases not matched to a gene: 6. The CDR3 has 15 amino acids.

This clonotype has more than one count but fewer than ten. The chain combines TRBV5-1 with TRBJ2-2; the D gene could be TRBD1 or TRBD2 (5 bases each). The CDR3 totals 15 residues. The V gene lost 2 bases and the J gene lost 1 base, with 9 bases spanning the gap. Germline V gives CDR1 SGHRS, CDR2 YFSETQ. The CDR3 coding sequence is TGCGCCAGCAGCTTTACGGGGCAGAACACCGGGGAGCTGTTTTTT. Its protein product is CASSFTGQNTGELFF.

A few counts support this clonotype. This chain joins TRBV14 and TRBJ2-1, with 7 positions matching TRBD2. The ends lost 1 base at V and 2 bases at J; junction bases unmatched: 8. CDR3 size: 17 residues. CDR1 and CDR2 from the germline V gene are SGHDN and FVKESK. In nucleotides, the CDR3 is TGTGCCAGCAGCCAAGCCTCACTAGCGCCGACCTACAATGAGCAGTTCTTC. This sequence encodes CASSQASLAPTYNEQFF.

CDR3 residues: CASSAIAGVMNEQFF. DNA for the CDR3: TGTGCCAGCAGCGCAATAGCGGGAGTAATGAATGAGCAGTTCTTC. The rearrangement links TRBV9 to TRBJ2-1; the match to TRBD2 covers 9 bases. The germline gives CDR1 SGDLS, CDR2 YYNGEE. J lost 7 bases, V lost 3 bases, and 8 bases had no gene match. This CDR3 contains 15 residues.

In nucleotides, the CDR3 is TGCGCCAGCAGCTTGGGGGGACTAGCGGGAGGCTACTCCTACGAGCAGTACTTC. Its translation: CASSLGGLAGGYSYEQYF. This chain joins TRBV5-1 and TRBJ2-7, with 15 bases lining up with TRBD2. Germline assignment: CDR1 SGHRS and CDR2 YFSETQ. Trimming took 0 bases from V and 0 from J; bases not matched to a gene: 4. This CDR3 has 18 amino acids.

V gene TRBV10-3 combines with J gene TRBJ2-1; D is unclear. Germline-derived CDR1 and CDR2 are ENHRY and SYGVKD. The CDR3 is 14 amino acids. V was cut by 11 bases and J by 0 bases, with 14 bases left in between. The CDR3 DNA follows: TGTGCCTCGGCGGTATCTATCTCCTACAATGAGCAGTTCTTC. As protein: CASAVSISYNEQFF.

This clonotype has more than one count but fewer than ten. This sequence joins TRBV6-6 and TRBJ2-1, with D perhaps matching TRBD1 (5 bases). This CDR3 region has 13 residues. The germline V and J ends were trimmed by 4 bases and 8 bases, with 12 bases remaining between them. CDR1 and CDR2 from the germline V gene are MNHNY and SVGAGI (reference sequence). Here the CDR3 reads CASSSQGVDEQFF. The CDR3 DNA reads TGTGCCAGCAGTTCCCAGGGTGTCGATGAGCAGTTCTTC.

The V and J genes are TRBV11-2 and TRBJ2-3; 7 bases line up with TRBD2. CDR1 and CDR2 from the germline V gene are SGHAT and FQNNGV. Trimming at V came to 2 bases and at J to 6 bases, leaving 11 bases not matched to a gene. This CDR3 region has 16 residues. The CDR3 region is CASSLNPAGVSDTQYF. In DNA, the CDR3 is TGTGCCAGCAGCTTAAATCCTGCGGGAGTGTCGGATACGCAGTATTTT.

This chain links TRBV7-2 with TRBJ2-1; TRBD2 agrees at 12 bases. Germline trimming cut 5 bases from V and 7 bases from J; bases unmatched to any gene: 9. The CDR3 is 16 amino acids. From germline, CDR1 is SGHTA and CDR2 FQGNSA. The CDR3 region is CASSPISTSGRNEQFF. The CDR3 DNA reads TGTGCCAGCAGCCCCATATCGACTAGCGGGAGAAATGAGCAGTTCTTC.

The chain carries TRBV11-2 and TRBJ2-3; D is unclear. The germline V gene encodes CDR1 SGHAT and CDR2 FQNNGV. The CDR3 covers 14 residues. V lost 9 bases and J lost 0, with 13 bases in between. The CDR3 DNA follows: TGTGCCAGTACGGCAGCCGGGAGCACAGATACGCAGTATTTT. This encodes CASTAAGSTDTQYF.

The rearrangement joins TRBV9 to TRBJ2-1, with a tentative D call TRBD1 (5 bases). V lost 1 base to trimming and J lost 4 bases, with 12 bases between them. Looked up from germline, CDR1 is SGDLS and CDR2 is YYNGEE. The CDR3 is made up of 15 amino acids. The CDR3 DNA follows: TGTGCCAGCAGCGTAACACAGGTTGGGTACAATGAGCAGTTCTTC. Translation gives CASSVTQVGYNEQFF.

This chain uses TRBV10-2 with TRBJ2-7, with a weak D call TRBD2 (5 bases). The CDR3 has 13 amino acids. V dropped 10 bases and J dropped 4 bases, with 17 bases sitting between them. CDR1 and CDR2 (germline): WSHSY, SAAADI. The CDR3 reads CATSMARVYEQYF. The CDR3 bases are TGCGCCACCTCTATGGCGAGGGTTTACGAGCAGTACTTC.

This clonotype has only a few counts. The chain carries TRBV20-1 and TRBJ2-7, with 11 bases matching TRBD2. The CDR3 has 15 amino acids. CDR1 is DFQATT and CDR2 is SNEGSKA in the germline V gene (reference sequence). V lost 6 bases, J lost 1 base, and 8 bases stayed unmatched. CDR3 sequence reads: CSALTPSGRSYEQYF. The CDR3 coding sequence is TGCAGTGCCCTCACCCCTAGCGGGAGGTCCTACGAGCAGTACTTC.

This rearrangement joins TRBV27 to TRBJ2-3, with D perhaps matching TRBD2 (6 bases). The germline gives CDR1 MNHEY, CDR2 SMNVEV (reference sequence). CDR3 size: 16 residues. V was cut by 6 bases and J by 3 bases, with 19 bases left in between. This CDR3 is CASRKLRTRGTDTQYF. DNA of the CDR3: TGTGCCAGCAGGAAACTCCGGACCCGGGGGACAGATACGCAGTATTTT.

The rearrangement joins TRBV20-1 to TRBJ1-2; the D gene is possibly TRBD1 (5 bases). CDR3 size: 13 residues. V lost 1 base and J lost 4, with 10 bases in between. Germline V CDR1 and CDR2: DFQATT, SNEGSKA (reference sequence). CDR3 residues: CSARVRDSYGYTF. CDR3 DNA sequence: TGCAGTGCTAGAGTCCGGGACTCCTATGGCTACACCTTC.

The chain employs TRBV24-1 and TRBJ2-6; D remains unclear. CDR3 size: 16 residues. Germline assignment: CDR1 KGHDR and CDR2 SFDVKD. The V and J ends lost 3 bases and 4 bases respectively, with 12 bases between them. The CDR3 DNA follows: TGTGCCACCAGTGATCCCCCTGTGAAAGGGGCCAACGTCCTGACTTTC. This codes for CATSDPPVKGANVLTF.

The rearrangement uses TRBV7-8 and TRBJ1-5; D gene unclear. The CDR3 runs 15 residues. Germline CDR1 is SGHVS and CDR2 is FQNEAQ. Trimming pared 1 base from V and 2 bases from J, leaving 9 bases between. The CDR3 nucleotides are TGTGCCAGCAGCTTAGTGGGTTTCGGCAATCAGCCCCAGCATTTT. Translating it yields CASSLVGFGNQPQHF.

As for this clonotype: Being one base from a much bigger clone, this may be a read error. The chain combines TRBV5-1 with TRBJ1-4, with D maybe TRBD1 (5 bases). CDR3 length: 16 residues. Germline CDR1 is SGHRS and CDR2 is YFSETQ. Deletions cut 4 bases from V and 7 bases from J, with 20 bases between. The CDR3 protein is CASSLGATEEGEKLFF. CDR3 DNA sequence: TGCGCCAGCAGCCTGGGAGCGACAGAGGAGGGTGAAAAACTGTTTTTT.